This T cell receptor beta chain was sequenced during a study of neurological immune-mediated disorders. One entry per CDR3 protein results from TCRdb running MiXCR on the 5' RACE reads. This table holds about 60,000 distinct CDR3 sequences, 3% to 4% found once. Per germline, CDR1 SGHRS and CDR2 YFSETQ. The CDR3 is made up of 14 amino acids. V lost 1 base and J lost 2, with 10 bases in between. There are many counts of this clonotype. This clonotype originated in a woman aged 55 to 70 with multiple sclerosis. Sequencing used PBMCs. The gene calls are TRBV5-1 and TRBJ2-7, with a tentative D call TRBD1 (5 bases). CDR3 sequence: CASSLPGLTYEQYF. The CDR3 nucleotides are TGCGCCAGCAGCTTGCCAGGGCTCACCTACGAGCAGTACTTC.